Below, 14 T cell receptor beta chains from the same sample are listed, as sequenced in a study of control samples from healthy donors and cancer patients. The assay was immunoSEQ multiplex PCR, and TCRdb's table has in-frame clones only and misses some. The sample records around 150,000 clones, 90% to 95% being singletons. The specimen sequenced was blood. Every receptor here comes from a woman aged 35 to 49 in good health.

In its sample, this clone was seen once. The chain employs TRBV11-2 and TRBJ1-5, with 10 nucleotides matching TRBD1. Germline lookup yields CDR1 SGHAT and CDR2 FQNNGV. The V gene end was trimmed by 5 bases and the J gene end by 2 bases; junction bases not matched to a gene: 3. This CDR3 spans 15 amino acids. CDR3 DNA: TGTGCCAGCAGCGCCGGGACAGGGGGCAATCAGCCCCAGCATTTT. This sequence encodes CASSAGTGGNQPQHF.

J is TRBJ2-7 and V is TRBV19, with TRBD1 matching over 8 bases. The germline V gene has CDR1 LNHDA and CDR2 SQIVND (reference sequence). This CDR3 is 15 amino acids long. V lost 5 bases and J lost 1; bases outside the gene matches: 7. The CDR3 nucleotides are TGTGCCAGTAGTGGACAGGGACAAAGATCCTACGAGCAGTACTTC. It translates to CASSGQGQRSYEQYF.

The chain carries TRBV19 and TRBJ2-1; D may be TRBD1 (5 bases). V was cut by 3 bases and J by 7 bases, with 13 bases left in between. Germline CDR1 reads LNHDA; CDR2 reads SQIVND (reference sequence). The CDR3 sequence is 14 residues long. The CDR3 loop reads CASSMIGAVNEQFF. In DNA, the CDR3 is TGTGCCAGTAGTATGATTGGGGCTGTAAATGAGCAGTTCTTC.

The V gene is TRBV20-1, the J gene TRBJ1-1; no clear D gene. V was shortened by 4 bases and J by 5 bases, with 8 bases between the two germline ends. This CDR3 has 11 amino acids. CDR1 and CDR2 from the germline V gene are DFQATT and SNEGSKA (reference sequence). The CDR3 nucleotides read TGCAGTGCTATGTCAATAACTGAAGCTTTCTTT. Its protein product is CSAMSITEAFF.

The CDR3: CASSLGTGGSGYTF. In DNA form, the CDR3 reads TGTGCCAGCAGCCTCGGGACAGGGGGCTCGGGCTACACCTTC. V gene TRBV7-9 combines with J gene TRBJ1-2; TRBD1 matches 12 bases. The germline V gene encodes CDR1 SEHNR and CDR2 FQNEAQ (reference sequence). J lost 8 bases, V lost 5 bases, and 6 bases had no gene match. This CDR3 spans 14 amino acids.

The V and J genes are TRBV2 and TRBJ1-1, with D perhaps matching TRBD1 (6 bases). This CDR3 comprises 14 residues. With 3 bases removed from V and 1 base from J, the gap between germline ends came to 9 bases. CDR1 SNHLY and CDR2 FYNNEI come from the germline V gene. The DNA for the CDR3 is TGTGCCAGCAGTGAGGGGGCACGGAACACTGAAGCTTTCTTT. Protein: CASSEGARNTEAFF.

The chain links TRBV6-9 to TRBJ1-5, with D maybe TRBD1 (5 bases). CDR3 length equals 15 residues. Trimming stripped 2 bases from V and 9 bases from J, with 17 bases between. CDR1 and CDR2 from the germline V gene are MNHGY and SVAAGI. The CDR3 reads CASSYIGGNSRPQHF. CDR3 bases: TGTGCCAGCAGTTATATTGGGGGTAATAGTCGGCCCCAGCATTTT.

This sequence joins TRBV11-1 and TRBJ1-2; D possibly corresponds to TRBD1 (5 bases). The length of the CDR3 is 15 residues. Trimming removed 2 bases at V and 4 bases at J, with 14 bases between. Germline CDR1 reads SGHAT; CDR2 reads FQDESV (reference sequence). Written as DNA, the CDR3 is TGTGCCAGCAGCTTATCGTCTGACAGCCTCTATGGCTACACCTTC. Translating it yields CASSLSSDSLYGYTF.

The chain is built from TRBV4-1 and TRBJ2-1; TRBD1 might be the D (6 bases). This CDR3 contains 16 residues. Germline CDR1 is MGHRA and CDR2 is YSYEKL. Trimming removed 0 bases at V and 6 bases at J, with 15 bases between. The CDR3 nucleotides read TGCGCCAGCAGCCAAGATTGGAGCGCCAGGGGCAATGAGCAGTTCTTC. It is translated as CASSQDWSARGNEQFF.

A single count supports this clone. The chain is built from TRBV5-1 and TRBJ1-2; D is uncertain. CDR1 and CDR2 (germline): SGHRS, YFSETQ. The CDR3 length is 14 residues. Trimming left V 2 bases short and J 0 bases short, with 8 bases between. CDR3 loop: CASSLSGTNYGYTF. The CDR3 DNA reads TGCGCCAGCAGCTTATCCGGGACTAACTATGGCTACACCTTC.

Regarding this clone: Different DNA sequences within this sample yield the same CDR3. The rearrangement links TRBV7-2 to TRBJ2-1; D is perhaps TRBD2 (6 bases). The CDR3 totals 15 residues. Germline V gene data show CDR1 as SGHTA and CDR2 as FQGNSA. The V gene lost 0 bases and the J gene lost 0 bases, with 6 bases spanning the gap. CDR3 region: CASSLAGSSYNEQFF. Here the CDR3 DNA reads TGTGCCAGCAGCTTAGCCGGGAGCTCCTACAATGAGCAGTTCTTC. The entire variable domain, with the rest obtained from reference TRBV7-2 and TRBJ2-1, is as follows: GAGVSQSPSNKVTEKGKDVELRCDPISGHTALYWYRQSLGQGLEFLIYFQGNSAPDKSGLPSDRFSAERTGGSVSTLTIQRTQQEDSAVYLCASSLAGSSYNEQFFGPGTRLTVL.

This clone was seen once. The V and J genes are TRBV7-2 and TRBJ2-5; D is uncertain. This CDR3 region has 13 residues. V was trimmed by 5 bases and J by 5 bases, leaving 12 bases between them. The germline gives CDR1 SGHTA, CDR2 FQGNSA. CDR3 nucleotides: TGTGCCAGCAGCCAGTCCGGATGGGAGACCCAGTACTTC. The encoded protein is CASSQSGWETQYF.

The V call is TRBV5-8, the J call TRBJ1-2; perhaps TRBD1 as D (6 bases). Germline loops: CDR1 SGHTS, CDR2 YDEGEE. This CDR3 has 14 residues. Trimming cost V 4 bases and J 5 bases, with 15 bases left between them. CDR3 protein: CASSPTGGLYGYTF. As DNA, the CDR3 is TGTGCCAGCAGCCCGACGGGGGGCTTATATGGCTACACCTTC.

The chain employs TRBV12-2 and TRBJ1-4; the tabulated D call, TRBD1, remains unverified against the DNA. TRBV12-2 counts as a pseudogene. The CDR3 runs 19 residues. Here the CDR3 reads CASRLQDRGHNWTNEKLFF. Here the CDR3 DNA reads TGTGCAAGTCGCCTTCAGGACAGGGGGCATAATTGGACTAATGAAAAACTGTTTTTT.